These 31 T cell receptor beta chains were all obtained from the same sample, sequenced in a study of T cell responses to AZD1222 COVID-19 vaccine (dated by TCRdb to the early 2020s). In light of the paper, this sample's time point label describes: baseline before first vaccination. Preparation of the library involved the immunoSEQ multiplex PCR assay. TCRdb carries this immuneACCESS record with in-frame sequences only. Its versions omit some clonotypes, under half of them owing to an unresolved V gene in the studies checked, with the rest unexplained. Recorded for this sample are 120,000 or so clones; 92% of them occurred a single time. The ten biggest clones cover about 14% of the sample. The input for sequencing was peripheral blood, taken on day 0 of AZD1222 vaccination. Every receptor here comes from an adult in good health.

The rearrangement joins TRBV18 to TRBJ2-1; D may be TRBD1 (7 bases). CDR1 is KGHSH, CDR2 LQKENI, per germline. The length of the CDR3 is 17 residues. With 2 bases removed from V and 0 bases from J, the gap between germline ends came to 14 bases. CDR3 sequence reads: CASSPAQGGSSYNEQFF. CDR3 nucleotide sequence: TGTGCCAGCTCACCAGCCCAGGGGGGAAGCTCCTACAATGAGCAGTTCTTC.

The J gene is TRBJ1-3, the V gene TRBV25-1; TRBD1 might be the D (5 bases). CDR1 and CDR2 from the germline V gene are MGHDK and SYGVNS. V was trimmed by 5 bases and J by 0 bases, leaving 8 bases between them. The CDR3 sequence is 14 residues long. The DNA of the CDR3 is TGTGCCAGCAGTCTAGGGGCCTCTGGAAACACCATATATTTT. Amino acids: CASSLGASGNTIYF.

V usage is TRBV24-1 and J usage is TRBJ1-5; D unclear. The CDR3 is 16 amino acids. In germline, CDR1 is KGHDR, CDR2 SFDVKD. V gave up 6 bases and J gave up 2 bases, with 16 bases separating them. The CDR3 is CATSPLLGRGNQPQHF. CDR3 DNA: TGTGCCACCAGTCCGTTGCTGGGGAGGGGCAATCAGCCCCAGCATTTT.

The CDR3 spells CATSPSGRGNTIYF. DNA for the CDR3: TGTGCCACCAGTCCCTCGGGGAGGGGAAACACCATATATTTT. The chain joins TRBV24-1 to TRBJ1-3; no firm D call. This CDR3 contains 14 residues. The ends were cut back, 6 bases at V and 4 bases at J, with 12 bases in the middle. CDR1 and CDR2 from the germline V gene are KGHDR and SFDVKD.

This chain uses TRBV6-2 or TRBV6-3 with TRBJ1-5; 8 bases agree with TRBD1. The trim removed 5 bases at V and 4 bases at J, leaving 13 bases unmatched. Germline CDR1 reads MNHEY; CDR2 reads SVGEGT. This CDR3 has 17 residues. CDR3: CASSGTGGIAINQPQHF. CDR3 DNA: TGTGCCAGCAGTGGAACAGGGGGAATTGCAATAAATCAGCCCCAGCATTTT.

The CDR3 nucleotides read TGTGCCAGCAGCAAGGGGGGGGTCCAAGAGACCCAGTACTTC. It is translated as CASSKGGVQETQYF. The rearrangement joins TRBV7-2 to TRBJ2-5; D perhaps matches TRBD2 (7 bases). V lost 5 bases, J lost 1 base, and 11 bases lay in between. Germline V lookup: CDR1 SGHTA, CDR2 FQGNSA. The CDR3 runs 14 residues.

The table lists this clone with a count of one. The rearrangement links TRBV19 to TRBJ2-5; 8 nucleotides line up with TRBD1. The CDR3 extends over 14 amino acids. Trimming removed 4 bases from V and 5 bases from J; junction bases left unmatched: 6. Germline V CDR1 and CDR2: LNHDA, SQIVND (reference sequence). This chain's CDR3 is CASSTGGLRETQYF. CDR3 coding DNA: TGTGCCAGTAGTACAGGGGGCCTCCGGGAGACCCAGTACTTC. Based on the CDR3 plus reference TRBV19 and TRBJ2-5, the full variable domain is DGGITQSPKYLFRKEGQNVTLSCEQNLNHDAMYWYRQDPGQGLRLIYYSQIVNDFQKGDIAEGYSVSREKKESFPLTVTSAQKNPTAFYLCASSTGGLRETQYFGPGTRLLVL.

J is TRBJ1-3 and V is TRBV19; D may be TRBD1 (5 bases). This CDR3 spans 13 amino acids. CDR1 is LNHDA and CDR2 is SQIVND in the germline V gene (reference sequence). Trimming stripped 4 bases from V and 7 bases from J, with 11 bases between. The CDR3 sequence: CASSTDPGNTIYF. The CDR3 DNA is TGTGCCAGTAGTACGGATCCAGGGAACACCATATATTTT.

This chain joins TRBV15 and TRBJ1-1; unclear D gene. Germline-derived CDR1 and CDR2 are LNHNV and YYDKDF (reference sequence). This CDR3 has 15 amino acids. The germline V and J ends were trimmed by 1 base and 5 bases, with 14 bases remaining between them. The CDR3 reads CATSRVGGRGTEAFF. As DNA, the CDR3 is TGTGCCACCAGCAGAGTTGGAGGGAGAGGGACTGAAGCTTTCTTT.

Worth noting for this clone: Mismatch with germline at one junction end may stem from a read error. The chain uses TRBV27 and TRBJ1-2; D not resolved. Germline loops: CDR1 MNHEY, CDR2 SMNVEV (reference sequence). This CDR3 is 13 amino acids long. The CDR3 region is CASKAGPWYGYTF. CDR3 nucleotide sequence: TGCGCCAGCAAGGCGGGCCCTTGGTATGGCTACACCTTC.

This clone was detected only once. CDR3 nucleotides: TGTGCCAGCTCACCACGGGACAGGGCCCCTAGGGACTCTGGAAACACCATATATTTT. Protein sequence: CASSPRDRAPRDSGNTIYF. This chain uses TRBV18 with TRBJ1-3, with TRBD1 matching over 9 bases. Germline-derived CDR1 and CDR2 are KGHSH and LQKENI. This CDR3 contains 19 residues. Trimming took 1 base from V and 0 from J; bases not matched to a gene: 10.

The chain combines TRBV7-9 with TRBJ2-5, with TRBD1 matching 7 bases. The CDR3 spans 13 residues. The V and J ends lost 7 bases and 1 base, in that order; junction bases with no gene match: 3. Germline CDR1 reads SEHNR; CDR2 reads FQNEAQ (reference sequence). CDR3 in amino acids: CASKRDSQETQYF. The CDR3 coding sequence is TGTGCCAGCAAACGGGACAGCCAAGAGACCCAGTACTTC.

With respect to this clone: The identical CDR3 is also encoded by other nucleotide sequences in the sample. V and J are TRBV12-5 and TRBJ1-6; possible D gene TRBD1, 6 bases. Germline V gene sequence: CDR1 LGHNT, CDR2 FRNRAP. The CDR3 runs to 17 residues. V was pared by 0 bases and J by 1 base, with 10 bases between. This chain's CDR3 is CASGLVPTGSYNSPLHF. The CDR3 DNA follows: TGTGCTAGTGGTTTGGTACCTACAGGGTCCTATAATTCACCCCTCCACTTT.

The chain is built from TRBV4-3 and TRBJ2-3, with 7 bases identical to TRBD2. Germline V gene sequence: CDR1 LGHNA, CDR2 YSLEER. Trimming removed 1 base from V and 4 bases from J; junction bases left unmatched: 11. CDR3 length equals 17 residues. Written as DNA, the CDR3 is TGCGCCAGCAGCCAAGGTTTCGGCGGGAGTAGTTCAGATACGCAGTATTTT. Translated: CASSQGFGGSSSDTQYF.

The chain recombines TRBV5-6 with TRBJ1-6; TRBD1 is a possible D gene (5 bases). V lost 1 base to trimming and J lost 9 bases, with 11 bases between them. The CDR3 covers 14 residues. CDR1 SGHDT and CDR2 YYEEEE come from the germline V gene. The CDR3 here is CASSLYQGSSPLHF. For the CDR3, the DNA is TGTGCCAGCAGCTTGTATCAGGGTAGTTCACCCCTCCACTTT. The complete variable domain, with remaining parts taken from reference TRBV5-6 and TRBJ1-6, reads DAGVTQSPTHLIKTRGQQVTLRCSPKSGHDTVSWYQQALGQGPQFIFQYYEEEERQRGNFPDRFSGHQFPNYSSELNVNALLLGDSALYLCASSLYQGSSPLHFGNGTRLTVT.

This clone showed up just a few times. The J gene is TRBJ1-2, the V gene TRBV14, with TRBD1 identical over 9 bases. Germline loops: CDR1 SGHDN, CDR2 FVKESK. V gave up 3 bases and J gave up 8 bases; unmatched junction bases: 7. The CDR3 consists of 14 residues. CDR3 protein: CASSQAGTGSGYTF. As DNA, the CDR3 is TGTGCCAGCAGCCAGGCCGGGACAGGGAGCGGCTACACCTTC.

This chain links TRBV5-8 with TRBJ1-2; D is ambiguous. The CDR3 sequence is 15 residues long. Per germline, CDR1 SGHTS and CDR2 YDEGEE. The ends were cut back, 1 base at V and 5 bases at J, with 15 bases in the middle. In DNA, the CDR3 is TGTGCCAGCAGCTTGTGGCCGACGATGGAGTATGGCTACACCTTC. It is translated as CASSLWPTMEYGYTF.

The rearrangement uses TRBV30 and TRBJ1-4, with 7 bases aligning to TRBD1. With V trimmed by 2 bases and J by 4 bases, 10 bases remained unmatched. The germline V gene encodes CDR1 GTSNPN and CDR2 SVGIG (reference sequence). This CDR3 has 16 residues. The CDR3 DNA is TGTGCCTGGAGTTGGAGAAGGGGGCCGATTAATGAAAAACTGTTTTTT. Translating gives CAWSWRRGPINEKLFF.

V is TRBV7-9 and J is TRBJ2-2, with D perhaps assigned TRBD1 or TRBD2 (6 bases each). Germline lookup yields CDR1 SEHNR and CDR2 FQNEAQ (reference sequence). There are 19 residues in the CDR3. Trimming removed 5 bases at V and 6 bases at J, with 28 bases between. The CDR3 spells CASSIALRRGRGVAGELFF. The CDR3 region has the DNA TGTGCCAGCAGCATCGCGCTTAGGAGGGGGAGAGGGGTCGCCGGGGAGCTGTTTTTT.

This chain connects TRBV7-2 to TRBJ1-5; D is unclear. There are 13 residues in the CDR3. V dropped 3 bases and J dropped 3 bases, with 6 bases sitting between them. The germline V gene has CDR1 SGHTA and CDR2 FQGNSA. The DNA for the CDR3 is TGTGCCAGCAGCTTCTTCCACAATCAGCCCCAGCATTTT. As protein: CASSFFHNQPQHF.

The chain employs TRBV20-1 and TRBJ1-2; D gene ambiguous. Germline CDR1 and CDR2: DFQATT and SNEGSKA (reference sequence). The CDR3 runs to 11 residues. Trimming took off 6 bases at V and 5 bases at J, with 10 bases between the two ends. CDR3: CSAVPGYGYTF. CDR3 sequence (DNA): TGCAGTGCAGTCCCGGGATATGGCTACACCTTC.

This sequence joins TRBV6-5 and TRBJ2-5, with D possibly being TRBD1 (7 bases). The germline V gene has CDR1 MNHEY and CDR2 SVGAGI. This CDR3 comprises 13 residues. Trimming left V 5 bases short and J 5 bases short, with 12 bases between. The CDR3 reads CASSQQGRETQYF. The CDR3 bases are TGTGCCAGCAGTCAACAGGGGAGGGAGACCCAGTACTTC.

The chain employs TRBV6-2 or TRBV6-3 and TRBJ2-7; D remains ambiguous. The CDR3 totals 14 residues. V was cut by 2 bases and J by 2 bases, with 10 bases left in between. CDR1 is MNHEY and CDR2 is SVGEGT in the germline V gene. CDR3 loop: CASSYPLSPYEQYF. The CDR3 region has the DNA TGTGCCAGCAGTTACCCGTTATCGCCCTACGAGCAGTACTTC.

The gene calls are TRBV7-8 and TRBJ2-7; the match to TRBD1 covers 7 bases. Germline lookup yields CDR1 SGHVS and CDR2 FQNEAQ. V dropped 5 bases and J dropped 5; count of bases not matched to a gene: 9. The CDR3 contains 14 residues. The CDR3 sequence is CASSRGGSGNEQYF. The CDR3 nucleotides read TGTGCCAGCAGCCGAGGGGGCTCGGGGAACGAGCAGTACTTC.

The V gene is TRBV5-1, the J gene TRBJ1-5; D is possibly TRBD1 (6 bases). Germline CDR1 reads SGHRS; CDR2 reads YFSETQ. The CDR3 is made up of 15 amino acids. With 5 bases removed from V and 2 bases from J, the gap between germline ends came to 14 bases. CDR3 residues: CASSVSGARNQPQHF. CDR3 in DNA: TGCGCCAGCAGTGTCTCGGGGGCCCGCAATCAGCCCCAGCATTTT.

This clone was counted once. This chain's CDR3 is CASSLGLTKAFF. The CDR3, as DNA: TGTGCCAGCAGTTTAGGCCTAACGAAAGCTTTCTTT. The chain couples TRBV12-3 or TRBV12-4 to TRBJ1-1; no clear D. The CDR3 loop spans 12 amino acids. V dropped 1 base and J dropped 9 bases, with 9 bases sitting between them.

The chain has TRBV7-8 and TRBJ1-2; possibly TRBD1 for D (6 bases). Germline V lookup: CDR1 SGHVS, CDR2 FQNEAQ. The CDR3 is 15 residues long. Trimming removed 1 base at V and 8 bases at J, with 17 bases between. The DNA for the CDR3 is TGTGCCAGCAGCTTAGGAGGGGCAGGGGTCGCGGGCTACACCTTC. This gives the protein CASSLGGAGVAGYTF.

In its sample, this clone was seen once. The V gene is TRBV28, the J gene TRBJ2-2; D ambiguous. Germline V gene lookup returns CDR1 MDHEN and CDR2 SYDVKM. The CDR3 has 14 residues. Trimming took off 2 bases at V and 2 bases at J, with 6 bases between the two ends. The CDR3 loop is CASSLRSNTGELFF. The CDR3 DNA reads TGTGCCAGCAGTTTAAGATCTAACACCGGGGAGCTGTTTTTT.

This clone was counted between two and nine times. The rearrangement links TRBV27 to TRBJ2-7; no definite D call. The CDR3 consists of 10 residues. Per the germline V gene, CDR1 is MNHEY and CDR2 is SMNVEV (reference sequence). With 6 bases removed from V and 5 bases from J, the gap between germline ends came to 5 bases. The CDR3 DNA reads as TGTGCCAGCAGAGCTCACGAGCAGTACTTC. Its translation: CASRAHEQYF.

The chain links TRBV2 to TRBJ1-6; weak D call: TRBD1 (6 bases). Deletions cut 5 bases from V and 10 bases from J, with 12 bases between. CDR3 length: 13 amino acids. In germline, CDR1 is SNHLY, CDR2 FYNNEI. For the CDR3, the DNA is TGTGCCAGCAGTACAGGGTTAGGATCACCCCTCCACTTT. Protein sequence: CASSTGLGSPLHF.

This clone was seen more than once but under ten times. This sequence joins TRBV5-4 and TRBJ1-1, with D hard to call. This CDR3 has 12 residues. From germline, CDR1 is SGHNT and CDR2 YYREEE (reference sequence). Trimming pared 9 bases from V and 4 bases from J, leaving 13 bases between. CDR3 protein: CATFDEGTEAFF. Here the CDR3 DNA reads TGTGCCACGTTCGATGAGGGCACTGAAGCTTTCTTT. Filled out from reference TRBV5-4 and TRBJ1-1, the complete variable domain reads ETGVTQSPTHLIKTRGQQVTLRCSSQSGHNTVSWYQQALGQGPQFIFQYYREEENGRGNFPPRFSGLQFPNYSSELNVNALELDDSALYLCATFDEGTEAFFGQGTRLTVV.